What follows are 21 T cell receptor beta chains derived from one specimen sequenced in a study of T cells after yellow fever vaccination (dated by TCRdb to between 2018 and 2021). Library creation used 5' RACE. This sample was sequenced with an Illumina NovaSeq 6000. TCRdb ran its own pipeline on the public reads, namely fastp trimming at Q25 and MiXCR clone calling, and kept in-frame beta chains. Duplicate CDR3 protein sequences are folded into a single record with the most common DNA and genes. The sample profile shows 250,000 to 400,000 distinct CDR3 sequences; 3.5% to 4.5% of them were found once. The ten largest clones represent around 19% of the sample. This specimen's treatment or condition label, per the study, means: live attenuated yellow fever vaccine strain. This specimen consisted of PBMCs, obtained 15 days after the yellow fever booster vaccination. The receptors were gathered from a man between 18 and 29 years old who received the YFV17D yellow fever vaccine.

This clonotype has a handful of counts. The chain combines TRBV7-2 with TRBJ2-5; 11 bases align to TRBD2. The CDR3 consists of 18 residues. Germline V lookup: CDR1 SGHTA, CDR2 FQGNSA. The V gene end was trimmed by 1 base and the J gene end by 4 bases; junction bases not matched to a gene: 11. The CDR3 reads CASSLVLAGDKRGETQYF. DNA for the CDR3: TGTGCCAGCAGCTTAGTACTAGCGGGGGACAAACGGGGAGAGACCCAGTACTTC.

CDR3 sequence reads: CASSLHRVGETQYF. The DNA for the CDR3 is TGTGCCAGCAGCTTACACAGGGTGGGAGAGACCCAGTACTTC. The chain is built from TRBV7-2 and TRBJ2-5; D perhaps matches TRBD1 (6 bases). V lost 2 bases and J lost 4, with 11 bases in between. The CDR3 has 14 residues. Germline CDR1 is SGHTA and CDR2 is FQGNSA.

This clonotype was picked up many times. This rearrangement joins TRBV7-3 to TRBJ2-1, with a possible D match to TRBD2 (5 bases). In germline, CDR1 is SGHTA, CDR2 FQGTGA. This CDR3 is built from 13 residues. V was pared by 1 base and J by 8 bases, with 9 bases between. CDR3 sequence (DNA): TGTGCCAGCAGCTTAAGCCGGGGTGATGAGCAGTTCTTC. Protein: CASSLSRGDEQFF.

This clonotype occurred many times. Here the CDR3 reads CASSENPGEQYF. CDR3 bases: TGCGCCAGCAGTGAAAATCCAGGCGAGCAGTACTTC. The chain recombines TRBV10-2 with TRBJ2-7; the D is unclear. CDR3 length: 12 residues. The ends were cut back, 3 bases at V and 6 bases at J, with 9 bases in the middle. Germline V gene data show CDR1 as WSHSY and CDR2 as SAAADI.

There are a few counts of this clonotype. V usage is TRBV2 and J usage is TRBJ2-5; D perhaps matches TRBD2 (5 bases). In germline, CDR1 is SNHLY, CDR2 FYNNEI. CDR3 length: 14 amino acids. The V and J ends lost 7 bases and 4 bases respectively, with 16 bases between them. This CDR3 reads CASTLTEGSETQYF. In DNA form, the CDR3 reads TGTGCCAGCACCCTGACCGAGGGATCAGAGACCCAGTACTTC.

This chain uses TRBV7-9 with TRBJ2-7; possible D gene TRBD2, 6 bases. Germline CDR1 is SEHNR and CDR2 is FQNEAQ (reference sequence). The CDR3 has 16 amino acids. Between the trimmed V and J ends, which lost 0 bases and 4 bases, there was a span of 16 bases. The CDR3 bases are TGTGCCAGCAGCTTAGCGGCGACTAGTGGTCGGTACGAGCAGTACTTC. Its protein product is CASSLAATSGRYEQYF.

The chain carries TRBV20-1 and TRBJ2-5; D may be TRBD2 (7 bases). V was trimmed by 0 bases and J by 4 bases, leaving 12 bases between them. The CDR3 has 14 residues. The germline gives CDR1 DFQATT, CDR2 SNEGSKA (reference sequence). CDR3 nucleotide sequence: TGCAGTGCTAGAGATGCGGGGGCCGCAGAGACCCAGTACTTC. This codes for CSARDAGAAETQYF.

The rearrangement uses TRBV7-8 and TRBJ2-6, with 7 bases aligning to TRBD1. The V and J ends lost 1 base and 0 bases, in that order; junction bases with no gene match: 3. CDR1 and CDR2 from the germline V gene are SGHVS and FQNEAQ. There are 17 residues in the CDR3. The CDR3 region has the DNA TGTGCCAGCAGCTTAGTGGCAGGGGGCTCTGGGGCCAACGTCCTGACTTTC. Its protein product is CASSLVAGGSGANVLTF. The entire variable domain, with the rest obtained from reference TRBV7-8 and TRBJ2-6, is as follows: GAGVSQSPRYKVAKRGQDVALRCDPISGHVSLFWYQQALGQGPEFLTYFQNEAQLDKSGLPSDRFFAERPEGSVSTLKIQRTQQEDSAVYLCASSLVAGGSGANVLTFGAGSRLTVL.

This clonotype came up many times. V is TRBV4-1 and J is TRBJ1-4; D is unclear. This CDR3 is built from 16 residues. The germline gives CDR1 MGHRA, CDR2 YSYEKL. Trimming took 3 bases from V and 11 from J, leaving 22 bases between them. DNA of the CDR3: TGCGCCAGCAGCCAGCACCTCCGTCGGAGTTTCGGGAAACTGTTTTTT. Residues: CASSQHLRRSFGKLFF.

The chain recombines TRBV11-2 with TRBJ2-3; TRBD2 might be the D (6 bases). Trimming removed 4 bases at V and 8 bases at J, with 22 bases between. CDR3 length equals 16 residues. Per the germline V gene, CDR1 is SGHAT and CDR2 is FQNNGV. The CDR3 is CASSSQHLAIMVTQYF. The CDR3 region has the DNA TGTGCCAGCAGCTCACAACATCTAGCGATTATGGTTACGCAGTATTTT.

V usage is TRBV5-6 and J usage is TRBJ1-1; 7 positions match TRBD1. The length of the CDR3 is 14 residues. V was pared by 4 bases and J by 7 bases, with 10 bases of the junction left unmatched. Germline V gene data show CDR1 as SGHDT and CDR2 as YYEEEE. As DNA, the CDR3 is TGTGCCAGCAGCGTCGGACAGGTTTCCCGTGAAGCTTTCTTT. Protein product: CASSVGQVSREAFF. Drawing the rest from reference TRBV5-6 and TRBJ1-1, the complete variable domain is DAGVTQSPTHLIKTRGQQVTLRCSPKSGHDTVSWYQQALGQGPQFIFQYYEEEERQRGNFPDRFSGHQFPNYSSELNVNALLLGDSALYLCASSVGQVSREAFFGQGTRLTVV.

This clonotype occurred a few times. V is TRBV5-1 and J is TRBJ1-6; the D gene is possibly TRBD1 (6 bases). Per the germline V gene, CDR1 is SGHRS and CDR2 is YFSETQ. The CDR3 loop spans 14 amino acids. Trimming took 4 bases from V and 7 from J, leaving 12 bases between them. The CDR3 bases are TGCGCCAGCAGCCTGGGGGACACGAATTCACCCCTCCACTTT. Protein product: CASSLGDTNSPLHF.

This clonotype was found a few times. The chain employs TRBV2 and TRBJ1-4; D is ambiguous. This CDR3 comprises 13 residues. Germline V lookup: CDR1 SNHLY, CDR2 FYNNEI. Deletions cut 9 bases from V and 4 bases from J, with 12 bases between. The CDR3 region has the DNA TGTGCCAGTCGGACGGATTTTAATGAAAAACTGTTTTTT. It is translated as CASRTDFNEKLFF.

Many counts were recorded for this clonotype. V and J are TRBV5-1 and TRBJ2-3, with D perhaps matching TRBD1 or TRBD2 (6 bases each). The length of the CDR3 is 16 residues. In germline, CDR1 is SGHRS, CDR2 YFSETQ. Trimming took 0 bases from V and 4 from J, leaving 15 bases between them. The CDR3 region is CASSLAGARVSDTQYF. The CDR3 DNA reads TGCGCCAGCAGCTTGGCGGGGGCGCGAGTTTCAGATACGCAGTATTTT.

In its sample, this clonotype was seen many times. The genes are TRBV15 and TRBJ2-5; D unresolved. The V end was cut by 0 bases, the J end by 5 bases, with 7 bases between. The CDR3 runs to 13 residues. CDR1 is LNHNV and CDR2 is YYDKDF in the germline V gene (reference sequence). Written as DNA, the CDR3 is TGTGCCACCAGCAGAGACAGTCTGGAGACCCAGTACTTC. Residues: CATSRDSLETQYF.

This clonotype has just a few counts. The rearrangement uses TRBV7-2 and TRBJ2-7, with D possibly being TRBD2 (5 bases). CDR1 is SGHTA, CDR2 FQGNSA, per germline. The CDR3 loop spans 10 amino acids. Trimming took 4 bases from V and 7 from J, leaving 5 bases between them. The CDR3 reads CASSSGEQYV. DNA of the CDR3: TGTGCCAGCAGCTCGGGGGAGCAGTACGTC.

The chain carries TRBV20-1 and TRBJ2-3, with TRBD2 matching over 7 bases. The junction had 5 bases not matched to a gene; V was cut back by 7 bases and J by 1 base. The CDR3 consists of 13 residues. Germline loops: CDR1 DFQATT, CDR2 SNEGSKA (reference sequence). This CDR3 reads CSVSSGGTDTQYF. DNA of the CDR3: TGCAGTGTTTCGAGCGGGGGCACAGATACGCAGTATTTT.

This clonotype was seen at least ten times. The CDR3 loop reads CASSSGGAGGEKLFF. CDR3 bases: TGTGCCAGCAGTTCCGGGGGAGCCGGAGGCGAAAAACTGTTTTTT. V is TRBV27 and J is TRBJ1-4, with D perhaps matching TRBD1 (5 bases). The CDR3 contains 15 residues. Per the germline V gene, CDR1 is MNHEY and CDR2 is SMNVEV (reference sequence). The V end lost 4 bases, the J end lost 8 bases, and 17 bases lay between the germline ends.

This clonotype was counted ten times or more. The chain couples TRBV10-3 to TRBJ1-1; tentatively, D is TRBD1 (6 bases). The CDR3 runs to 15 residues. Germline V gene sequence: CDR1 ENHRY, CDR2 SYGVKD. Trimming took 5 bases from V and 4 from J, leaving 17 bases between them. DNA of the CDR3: TGTGCCATCAGTACCAGGGGTTCGCTGGCCACTGAAGCTTTCTTT. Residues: CAISTRGSLATEAFF.

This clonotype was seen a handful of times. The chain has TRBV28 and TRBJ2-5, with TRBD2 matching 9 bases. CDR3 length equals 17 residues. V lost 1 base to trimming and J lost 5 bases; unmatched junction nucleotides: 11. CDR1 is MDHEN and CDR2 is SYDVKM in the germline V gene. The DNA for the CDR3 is TGTGCCAGCAGTTTATCGGTTGGGGGCGGGGGGGCCGAGACCCAGTACTTC. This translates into CASSLSVGGGGAETQYF.

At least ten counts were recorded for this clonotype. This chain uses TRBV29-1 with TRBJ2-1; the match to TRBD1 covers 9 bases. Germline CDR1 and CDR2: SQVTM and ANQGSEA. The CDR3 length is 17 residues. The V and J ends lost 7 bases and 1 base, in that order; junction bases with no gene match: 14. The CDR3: CSADIIGQGYSYNEQFF. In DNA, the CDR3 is TGCAGCGCCGACATAATCGGACAGGGGTATTCCTACAATGAGCAGTTCTTC.